This TCR beta chain is from a study of shared T cell receptors in the human thymus. Profiled with immunoSEQ multiplex PCR; TCRdb holds only in-frame clones, not every one. The repertoire includes about 500,000 clones, approximately 78% of them detected once, and 0.013% sits in the top ten. Germline CDR1 is MDHEN and CDR2 is SYDVKM. V lost 6 bases to trimming and J lost 4 bases; unmatched junction nucleotides: 4. The CDR3 runs 13 residues. The data also belong to a second study, concerning human thymus T cells. That report notes: Those donating were healthy Finnish infants in corrective surgery for congenital heart defects. Resections were taken during corrective heart surgery, and the thymus tissue came from these. Apparent skewing of V and J gene usage characterized both thymic and blood repertoires.

The V and J genes are TRBV28 and TRBJ2-3, with 7 bases identical to TRBD2. The sequence was collected from a boy in the first two years of life with a congenital heart defect. The sequenced sample was thymocytes. CDR3 protein: CASSPTSADTQYF. CDR3 DNA sequence: TGTGCCAGCAGCCCCACTAGCGCAGATACGCAGTATTTT.